This T cell receptor (beta chain) was documented in a study of shared clonotypes between healthy human individuals. All of the donors resided in Nashville, Tennessee, and each was a Caucasian adult. The repertoire was sequenced with immunoSEQ multiplex PCR; TCRdb's copy has only in-frame clones and lacks some. The sample records approximately 2.4 million clones, approximately 94% being singletons. From germline, CDR1 is LNHDA and CDR2 SQIVND (reference sequence). The CDR3 runs 12 residues. Trimming stripped 7 bases from V and 6 bases from J, with 11 bases between. The chain has TRBV19 and TRBJ2-3; no clear D gene. The receptor comes from a man between 18 and 35 years old in good health. The material sequenced was naive CD4+ T cells sorted from blood. The sample's subset: CD45RA+ positively selected. Here the CDR3 reads CASKVGQDTQYF. In nucleotides, the CDR3 is TGTGCCAGTAAAGTCGGGCAGGATACGCAGTATTTT.